The sequence of this T cell receptor (beta chain) was determined in a study of blood T cell repertoires in COVID-19. Study information: From T cells, B-cell-depleted T cells, or PBMCs came the material, which was cDNA or gDNA.

CDR3 size: 14 residues. V gave up 5 bases and J gave up 3 bases; unmatched junction bases: 4. The V gene's germline CDR1 is LNHNV and CDR2 YYDKDF (reference sequence). The protocol was immunoSEQ multiplex PCR, while the TCRdb copy is restricted to in-frame clones and leaves out a portion. The data contain some 43,000 clones, roughly 84% of them singletons. The sequence derives from a man between 50 and 59 years old with active or convalescent COVID-19. Sequenced input: peripheral blood. This sequence joins TRBV15 and TRBJ2-3; 8 bases line up with TRBD1. The CDR3 DNA reads as TGTGCCACCAGCCCCCGGACAGGGACAGATACGCAGTATTTT. Translation gives CATSPRTGTDTQYF.